The source of this T cell receptor (beta chain) is a study of shared clonotypes between healthy human individuals. Overall study findings and caveats: Sampling included only blood; tissue repertoires likely differ. Rarefaction curves obtained for sorted subsets showed sequencing incomplete despite large depth.

Notes on this clone: Its antigen remains unknown.

Sequenced by immunoSEQ multiplex PCR; TCRdb stores in-frame clones only, minus some. The sample shows about 120,000 clones, under 70% of them seen only once. Germline V gives CDR1 MDHEN, CDR2 SYDVKM. V shed 2 bases and J shed 0 bases, with 7 bases lying between them. This CDR3 contains 15 residues. The chain carries TRBV28 and TRBJ1-4; D is ambiguous. This clonotype was obtained from a woman aged 30 to 39 in good health. The material sequenced was memory CD8+ T cells sorted from blood. Subset of the sample: CD45RO+ cells pooled with CCR7-negative TemRA cells. This CDR3 is CASSLEAATNEKLFF. As DNA, the CDR3 is TGTGCCAGCAGTTTAGAGGCGGCAACTAATGAAAAACTGTTTTTT.